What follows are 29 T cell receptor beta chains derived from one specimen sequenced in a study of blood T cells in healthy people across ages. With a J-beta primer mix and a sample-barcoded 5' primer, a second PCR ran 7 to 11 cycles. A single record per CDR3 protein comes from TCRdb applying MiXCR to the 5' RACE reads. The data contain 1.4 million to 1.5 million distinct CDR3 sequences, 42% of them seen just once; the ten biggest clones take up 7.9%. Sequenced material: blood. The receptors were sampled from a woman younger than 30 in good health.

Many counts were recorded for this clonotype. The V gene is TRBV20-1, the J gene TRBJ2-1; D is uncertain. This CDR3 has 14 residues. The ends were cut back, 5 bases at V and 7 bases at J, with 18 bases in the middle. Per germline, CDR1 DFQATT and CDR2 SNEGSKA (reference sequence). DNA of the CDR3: TGCAGTGCTGCCGACCAAACCGTGGGGAATGAGCAGTTCTTC. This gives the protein CSAADQTVGNEQFF.

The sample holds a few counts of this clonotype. The CDR3 nucleotides are TGTGCCAGCAGTTCCCCAGGATCGAACACCGGGGAGCTGTTTTTT. This gives the protein CASSSPGSNTGELFF. The chain couples TRBV6-5 to TRBJ2-2; D unresolved. The CDR3 covers 15 residues. V was cut by 4 bases and J by 0 bases, with 9 bases left in between. Germline V gene data show CDR1 as MNHEY and CDR2 as SVGAGI.

CDR3 loop: CQIRAAAGKLFF. Written as DNA, the CDR3 is TGCCAAATTAGGGCTGCTGCGGGGAAACTGTTTTTT. The chain uses TRBV20-1 and TRBJ1-4, with unresolved D. Germline loops: CDR1 DFQATT, CDR2 SNEGSKA (reference sequence). The CDR3 sequence is 12 residues long.

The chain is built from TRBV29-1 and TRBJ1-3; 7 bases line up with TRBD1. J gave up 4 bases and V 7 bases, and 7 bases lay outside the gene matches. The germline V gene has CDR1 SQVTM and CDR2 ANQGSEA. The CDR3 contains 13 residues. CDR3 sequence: CSARQGPGNTIYF. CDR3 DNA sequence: TGCAGCGCCCGACAGGGACCGGGAAACACCATATATTTT.

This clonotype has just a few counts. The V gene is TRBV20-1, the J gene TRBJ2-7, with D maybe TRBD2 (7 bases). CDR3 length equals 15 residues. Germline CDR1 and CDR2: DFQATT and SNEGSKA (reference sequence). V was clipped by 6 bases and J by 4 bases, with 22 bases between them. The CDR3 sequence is CSASGLSSGTYEQYF. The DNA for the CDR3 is TGCAGTGCCAGCGGCCTGTCAAGCGGGACATACGAGCAGTACTTC.

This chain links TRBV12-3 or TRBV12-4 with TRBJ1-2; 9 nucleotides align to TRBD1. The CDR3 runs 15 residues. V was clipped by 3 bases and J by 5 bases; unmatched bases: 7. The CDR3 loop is CASSFSSDRGYGYTF. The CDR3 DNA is TGTGCCAGCAGTTTTTCCTCGGACAGGGGATATGGCTACACCTTC.

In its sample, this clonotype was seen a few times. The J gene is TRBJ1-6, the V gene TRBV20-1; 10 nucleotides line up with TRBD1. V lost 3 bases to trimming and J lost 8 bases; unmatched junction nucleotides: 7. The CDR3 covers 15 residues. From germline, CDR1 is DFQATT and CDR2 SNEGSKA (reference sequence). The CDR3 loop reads CSASEYGTGDSPLHF. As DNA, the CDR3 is TGCAGTGCTAGCGAATACGGGACAGGGGATTCACCCCTCCACTTT.

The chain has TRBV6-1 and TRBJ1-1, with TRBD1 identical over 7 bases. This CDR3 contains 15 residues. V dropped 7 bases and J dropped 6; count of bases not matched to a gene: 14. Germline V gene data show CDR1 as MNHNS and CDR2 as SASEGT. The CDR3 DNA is TGTGCCAGCAACCCCCGGCAGGGGGGCAGTTCTGAAGCTTTCTTT. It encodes CASNPRQGGSSEAFF.

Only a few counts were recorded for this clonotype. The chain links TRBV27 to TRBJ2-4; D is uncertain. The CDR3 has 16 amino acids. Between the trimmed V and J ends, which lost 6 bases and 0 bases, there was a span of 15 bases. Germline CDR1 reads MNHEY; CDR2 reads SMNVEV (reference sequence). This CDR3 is CASSLSRPVAKNIQYF. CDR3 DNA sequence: TGTGCCAGCAGCCTCTCCCGACCCGTAGCCAAAAACATTCAGTACTTC.

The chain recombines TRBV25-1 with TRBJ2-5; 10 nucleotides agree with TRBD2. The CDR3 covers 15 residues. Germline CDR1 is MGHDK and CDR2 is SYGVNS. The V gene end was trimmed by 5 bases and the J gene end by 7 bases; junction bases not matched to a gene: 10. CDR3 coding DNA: TGTGCCAGCAGTTGGGCCAGCGGGAGGGATCCGACCCAGTACTTC. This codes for CASSWASGRDPTQYF. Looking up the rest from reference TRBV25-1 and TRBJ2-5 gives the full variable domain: EADIYQTPRYLVIGTGKKITLECSQTMGHDKMYWYQQDPGMELHLIHYSYGVNSTEKGDLSSESTVSRIRTEHFPLTLESARPSHTSQYLCASSWASGRDPTQYFGPGTRLLVL.

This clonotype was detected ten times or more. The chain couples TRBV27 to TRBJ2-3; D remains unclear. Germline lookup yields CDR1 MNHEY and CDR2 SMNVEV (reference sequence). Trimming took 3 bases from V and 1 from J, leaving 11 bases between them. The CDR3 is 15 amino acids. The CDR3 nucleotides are TGTGCCAGCAGTTTCGAGAGTTGGGGCACAGATACGCAGTATTTT. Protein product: CASSFESWGTDTQYF.

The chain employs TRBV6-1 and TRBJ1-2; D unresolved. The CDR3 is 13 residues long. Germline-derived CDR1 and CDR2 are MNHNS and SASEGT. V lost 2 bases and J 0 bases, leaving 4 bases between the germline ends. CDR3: CASSELANYGYTF. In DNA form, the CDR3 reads TGTGCCAGCAGTGAATTGGCTAACTATGGCTACACCTTC.

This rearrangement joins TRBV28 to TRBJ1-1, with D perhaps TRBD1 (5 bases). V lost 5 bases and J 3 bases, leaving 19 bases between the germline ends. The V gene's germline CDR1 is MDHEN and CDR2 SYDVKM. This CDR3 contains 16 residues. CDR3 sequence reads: CASSPQIGAGDTEAFF. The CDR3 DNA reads TGTGCCAGCAGTCCTCAGATCGGGGCGGGGGACACTGAAGCTTTCTTT.

The CDR3 DNA is TGTGCCAGCGGGCAGGTGGGGGACGAGCAGTACTTC. Protein sequence: CASGQVGDEQYF. The chain has TRBV7-9 and TRBJ2-7; D may match TRBD1 or TRBD2 (5 bases each). Germline-derived CDR1 and CDR2 are SEHNR and FQNEAQ (reference sequence). The CDR3 loop spans 12 amino acids. V was shortened by 8 bases and J by 5 bases, with 13 bases between the two germline ends. Full variable domain (remainder filled in from reference TRBV7-9 and TRBJ2-7): DTGVSQNPRHKITKRGQNVTFRCDPISEHNRLYWYRQTLGQGPEFLTYFQNEAQLEKSRLLSDRFSAERPKGSFSTLEIQRTEQGDSAMYLCASGQVGDEQYFGPGTRLTVT.

CDR3 amino acids: CASMGGEGRNEQFF. In nucleotides, the CDR3 is TGTGCCAGCATGGGGGGGGAGGGCCGGAATGAGCAGTTCTTC. V usage is TRBV2 and J usage is TRBJ2-1; 7 nucleotides align to TRBD2. Unmatched junction bases numbered 10, after V lost 7 bases and J lost 7 bases. This CDR3 has 14 residues. Germline assignment: CDR1 SNHLY and CDR2 FYNNEI.

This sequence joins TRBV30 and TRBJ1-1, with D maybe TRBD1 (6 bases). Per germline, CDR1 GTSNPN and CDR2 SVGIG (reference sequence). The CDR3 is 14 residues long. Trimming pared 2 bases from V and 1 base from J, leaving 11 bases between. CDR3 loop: CAWSPNRENTEAFF. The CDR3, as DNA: TGTGCCTGGAGTCCAAACAGGGAGAACACTGAAGCTTTCTTT.

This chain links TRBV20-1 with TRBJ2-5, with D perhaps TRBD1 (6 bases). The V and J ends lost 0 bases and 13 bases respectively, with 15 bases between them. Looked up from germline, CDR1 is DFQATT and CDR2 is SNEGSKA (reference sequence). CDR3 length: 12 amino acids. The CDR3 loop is CSARDTGHERYF. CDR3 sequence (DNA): TGCAGTGCTAGAGATACAGGGCACGAGCGGTACTTC.

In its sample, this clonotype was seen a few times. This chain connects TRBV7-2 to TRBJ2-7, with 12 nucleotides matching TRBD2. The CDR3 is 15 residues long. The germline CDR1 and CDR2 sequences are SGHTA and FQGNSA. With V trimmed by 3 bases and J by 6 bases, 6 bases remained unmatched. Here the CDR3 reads CASSFRLAGEAEQYF. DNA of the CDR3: TGTGCCAGCAGCTTCCGACTAGCGGGAGAAGCCGAGCAGTACTTC.

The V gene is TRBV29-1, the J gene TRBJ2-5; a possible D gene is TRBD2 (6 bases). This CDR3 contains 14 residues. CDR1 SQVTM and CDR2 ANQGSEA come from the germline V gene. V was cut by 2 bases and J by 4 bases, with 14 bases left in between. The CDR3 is CSVEPGVFPETQYF. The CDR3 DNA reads TGCAGCGTTGAACCGGGAGTCTTTCCAGAGACCCAGTACTTC. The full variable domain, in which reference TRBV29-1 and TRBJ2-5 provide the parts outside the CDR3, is SAVISQKPSRDICQRGTSLTIQCQVDSQVTMMFWYRQQPGQSLTLIATANQGSEATYESGFVIDKFPISRPNLTFSTLTVSNMSPEDSSIYLCSVEPGVFPETQYFGPGTRLLVL.

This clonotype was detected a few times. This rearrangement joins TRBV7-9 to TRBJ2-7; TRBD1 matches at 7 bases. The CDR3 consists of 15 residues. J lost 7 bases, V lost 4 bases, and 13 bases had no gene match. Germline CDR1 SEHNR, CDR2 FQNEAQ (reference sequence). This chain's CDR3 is CASSSSDRSNEEQYF. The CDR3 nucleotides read TGTGCCAGCAGCTCTTCGGACAGGTCCAACGAGGAGCAGTACTTC.

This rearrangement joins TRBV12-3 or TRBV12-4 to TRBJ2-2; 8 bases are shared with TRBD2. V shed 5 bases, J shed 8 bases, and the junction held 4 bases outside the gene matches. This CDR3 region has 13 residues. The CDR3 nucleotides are TGTGCCAGCAGTGTACTAGCGGATGGGGAGCTGTTTTTT. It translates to CASSVLADGELFF.

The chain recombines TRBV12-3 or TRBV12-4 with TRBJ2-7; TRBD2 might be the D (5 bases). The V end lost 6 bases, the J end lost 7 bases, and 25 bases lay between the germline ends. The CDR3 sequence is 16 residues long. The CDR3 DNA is TGTGCCAGCAGGCCCCTGGCGGGTAGCTCCTACAATGAGCAGTACTTC. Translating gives CASRPLAGSSYNEQYF.

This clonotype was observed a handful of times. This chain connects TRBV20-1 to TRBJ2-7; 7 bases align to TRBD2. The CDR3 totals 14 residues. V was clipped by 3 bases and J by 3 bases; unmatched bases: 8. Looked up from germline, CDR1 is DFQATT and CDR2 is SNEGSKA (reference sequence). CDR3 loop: CSASEAGVLYEQYF. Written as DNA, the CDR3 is TGCAGTGCTAGCGAGGCGGGAGTACTCTACGAGCAGTACTTC.

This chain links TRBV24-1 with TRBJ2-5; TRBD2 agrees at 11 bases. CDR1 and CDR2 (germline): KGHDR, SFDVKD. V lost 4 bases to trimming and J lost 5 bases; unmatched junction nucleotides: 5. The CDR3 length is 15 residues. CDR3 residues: CATSEGTSGSETQYF. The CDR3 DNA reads TGTGCCACCAGTGAAGGTACTAGCGGGAGTGAGACCCAGTACTTC.

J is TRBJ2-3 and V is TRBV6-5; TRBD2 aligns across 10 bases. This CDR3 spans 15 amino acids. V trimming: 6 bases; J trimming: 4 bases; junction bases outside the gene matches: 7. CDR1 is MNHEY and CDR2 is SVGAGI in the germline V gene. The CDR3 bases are TGTGCCAGCAGGCTAGGAGCGGGAGGGGCAGATACGCAGTATTTT. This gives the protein CASRLGAGGADTQYF.

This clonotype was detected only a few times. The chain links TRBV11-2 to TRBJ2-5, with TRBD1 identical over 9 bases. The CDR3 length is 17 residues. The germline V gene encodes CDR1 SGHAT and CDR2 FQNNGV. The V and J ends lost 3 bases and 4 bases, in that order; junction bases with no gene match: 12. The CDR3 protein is CASSLAVGQGLGETQYF. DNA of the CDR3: TGTGCCAGCAGCTTGGCCGTCGGACAGGGGTTGGGAGAGACCCAGTACTTC.

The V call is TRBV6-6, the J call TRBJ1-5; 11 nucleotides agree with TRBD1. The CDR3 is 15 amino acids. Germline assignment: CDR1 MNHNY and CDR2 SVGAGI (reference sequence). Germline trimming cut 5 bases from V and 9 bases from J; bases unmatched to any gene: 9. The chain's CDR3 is CASSRGQGEVRPQHF. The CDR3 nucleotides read TGTGCCAGCAGTAGGGGACAGGGGGAGGTCAGGCCCCAGCATTTT.

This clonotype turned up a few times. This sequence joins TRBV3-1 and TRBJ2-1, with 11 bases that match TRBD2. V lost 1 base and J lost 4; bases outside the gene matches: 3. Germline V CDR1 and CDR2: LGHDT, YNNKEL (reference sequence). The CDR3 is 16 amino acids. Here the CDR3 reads CASSQVRLAGYNEQFF. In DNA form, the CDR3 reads TGTGCCAGCAGCCAAGTTCGACTAGCGGGATACAATGAGCAGTTCTTC.

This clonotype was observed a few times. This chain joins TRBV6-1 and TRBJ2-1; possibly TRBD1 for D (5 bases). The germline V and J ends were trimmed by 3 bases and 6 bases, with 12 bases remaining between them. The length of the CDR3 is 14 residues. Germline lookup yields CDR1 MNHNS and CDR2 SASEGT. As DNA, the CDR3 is TGTGCCAGCAGTGAGCCGGGCAGGGCCAATGAGCAGTTCTTC. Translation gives CASSEPGRANEQFF.